Each of the 19 T cell receptor beta chains below was sequenced from the same sample in a study of tumor-infiltrating lymphocytes in primary liver carcinoma. Co-extraction of RNA and DNA was performed on roughly 20-31 mg of unsorted bulk tissue. Total RNA amounting to roughly 450 ng was the source from which TCR beta cDNA was made with a constant-region primer. For TCR beta, libraries were produced by three nested multiplex PCR rounds using slightly modified ARM-PCR. The first two PCR rounds used TRBV1-TRBV30 forward primers with a C-beta reverse primer, 9 to 10 cycles each. TCRdb passed the multiplex PCR reads through MiXCR, listing each CDR3 protein once. The sample has approximately 30,000 distinct CDR3 sequences, 60% to 80% seen once; the top ten hold roughly 30%. Sequencing used liver tumor tissue from sampling region 3. Subset specified: tumor region T3, left-lateral pole. Receptor source: a woman aged 30 to 39 with primary liver carcinoma and hepatitis B virus infection.

Regarding this clonotype: One end of the junction does not line up with germline, which may come from a read error. The genes are TRBV7-8 and TRBJ2-7; 9 nucleotides line up with TRBD1. From germline, CDR1 is SGHVS and CDR2 FQNEAQ. This CDR3 spans 13 amino acids. The CDR3 reads CARGQGRAYEQHF. The CDR3 nucleotides are TGTGCCAGAGGACAGGGGCGCGCCTACGAGCAGCACTTC.

This clonotype turned up a few times. Mismatch with germline at one junction end may stem from a read error. V and J are TRBV7-3 and TRBJ2-2; D unresolved. The CDR3 totals 13 residues. The germline V gene encodes CDR1 SGHTA and CDR2 FQGTGA. Written as DNA, the CDR3 is TGTCCCAGCAGCTTGATAGGACCCGGGGAGCTGTTTTTT. Translation gives CPSSLIGPGELFF.

For this clonotype: An end of the junction differs from the germline gene, which may be a read error. The chain combines TRBV29-1 with TRBJ2-6; D is uncertain. The CDR3 has 13 amino acids. Germline CDR1 SQVTM, CDR2 ANQGSEA. CDR3 DNA sequence: TGCAGCGCTGTAGGGCGAAGGGCCAACGTCATGACTTTC. This gives the protein CSAVGRRANVMTF.

The chain is built from TRBV12-3 or TRBV12-4 and TRBJ2-1; D is unresolved. The CDR3 extends over 15 amino acids. V gave up 6 bases and J gave up 3 bases, with 15 bases separating them. CDR3 nucleotides: TGTGCCAGCAGCCCCCTGAACAGATTCTACAATGAGCAGTTCTTC. Protein product: CASSPLNRFYNEQFF.

As for this clonotype: Germline is not matched at one junction end, which may reflect a read error. The J gene is TRBJ2-7, the V gene TRBV5-1, with D tentatively TRBD1 (6 bases). Germline V gives CDR1 SGHRS, CDR2 YFSETQ. The CDR3 runs 13 residues. The CDR3 DNA reads TGTGCCAGCAGCTGGGACAAGGGGTACGAGCAGTACTTC. This translates into CASSWDKGYEQYF.

Concerning this clonotype itself: The germline gene is not matched at one end of the junction; a read error may be the cause. The V call is TRBV11-2, the J call TRBJ2-7, with a tentative D call TRBD2 (6 bases). The length of the CDR3 is 15 residues. CDR1 and CDR2 (germline): SGHAT, FQNNGV. The DNA of the CDR3 is TGTGCCAGCAGTTTAGACCCTGCGGGGACCTACAAGCAGTACTTC. Its translation is CASSLDPAGTYKQYF.

To note about this clonotype: A much more abundant neighbour one base away suggests this may be a read error. The chain recombines TRBV11-2 with TRBJ2-1; tentatively, D is TRBD1 (6 bases). V lost 2 bases, J lost 8 bases, and 19 bases lay in between. CDR1 is SGHAT, CDR2 FQNNGV, per germline. The length of the CDR3 is 16 residues. CDR3 sequence (DNA): TGTGCCAGCAGCTTATATCTGACGGGTGGGGGCTATGAGCAGTTCTTC. This gives the protein CASSLYLTGGGYEQFF.

This clonotype was seen just once. A much larger clonotype is one base distant, so this may be a read error. The chain combines TRBV6-2 or TRBV6-3 with TRBJ1-1; a weak D match, TRBD1 (5 bases). Germline V gives CDR1 MNHEY, CDR2 SVGEGT. This CDR3 comprises 13 residues. The CDR3 DNA reads TGTGTCAACACTGCGACAGCGAACACTGAAGCTTTCTTT. Amino acid sequence: CVNTATANTEAFF.

To note about this clonotype: A much larger clone lies one base from this, so it may be a read error. This sequence joins TRBV2 and TRBJ2-7; possible D gene TRBD1, 5 bases. The CDR3 runs 15 residues. V was pared by 2 bases and J by 4 bases, with 15 bases between. CDR1 SNHLY and CDR2 FYNNEI come from the germline V gene. Here the CDR3 reads CASSEFKTDNYEQYF. The CDR3 DNA reads TGTGCCAGCAGTGAATTCAAGACAGATAATTACGAGCAGTACTTC.

Concerning this clonotype: Germline and junction disagree at one end, which may indicate a read error. This rearrangement joins TRBV11-2 to TRBJ1-6, with D hard to call. CDR1 and CDR2 (germline): SGHAT, FQNNGV. This CDR3 comprises 13 residues. The CDR3 nucleotides read TGTGCCAGCAGCTTTCTAATGAATTCACCCCTTCACTTT. This translates into CASSFLMNSPLHF.

Notes on this clonotype: The CDR3 carries no conserved terminal phenylalanine or tryptophan, so it likely arises from a read error. The gene calls are TRBV28 and TRBJ2-1, with 7 bases matching TRBD2. The CDR3 totals 17 residues. The germline V gene encodes CDR1 MDHEN and CDR2 SYDVKM. CDR3 loop: CASTHYGGGLSYSEQFL. As DNA, the CDR3 is TGTGCCAGCACCCACTACGGGGGAGGGCTATCCTACAGTGAGCAGTTCTTA.

In this sample, this clonotype turned up many times. V is TRBV28 and J is TRBJ2-1; D is tentatively TRBD1 or TRBD2 (5 bases each). Germline V CDR1 and CDR2: MDHEN, SYDVKM. Deletions cut 6 bases from V and 4 bases from J, with 19 bases between. The CDR3 consists of 16 residues. The CDR3 DNA follows: TGTGCCAGCAGCTCTTTGAGGGGAGTGCGATACAATGAGCAGTTCTTC. It encodes CASSSLRGVRYNEQFF.

As for this clonotype: The junction differs from germline at one of its ends, possibly a read error. The chain combines TRBV6-1 with TRBJ1-5, with a weak D call TRBD1 (5 bases). The germline V gene encodes CDR1 MNHNS and CDR2 SASEGT. This CDR3 has 15 amino acids. The CDR3 spells CASSEKWGINQPQHF. The CDR3 coding sequence is TGCGCCAGCAGTGAAAAATGGGGGATCAATCAGCCTCAGCATTTT.

This rearrangement joins TRBV11-2 to TRBJ1-6; D is uncertain. CDR3 length equals 15 residues. Germline V CDR1 and CDR2: SGHAT, FQNNGV. V lost 0 bases and J 7 bases, leaving 10 bases between the germline ends. This chain's CDR3 is CASSLDTEDNSPLHF. The CDR3 DNA sequence: TGTGCCAGCAGCTTAGATACCGAGGACAATTCACCCCTCCACTTT.

Comment on this clonotype: One end of the junction varies from germline; a read error may be responsible. The chain has TRBV6-2 or TRBV6-3 and TRBJ1-5; D remains unclear. This CDR3 contains 13 residues. CDR1 and CDR2 (germline): MNHEY, SVGEGT. In DNA form, the CDR3 reads TGTGTCAGCAGTTGGCGGGACAATCAGCCCCAGCATTTT. It is translated as CVSSWRDNQPQHF.

This clonotype was counted a few times. The CDR3 end shows no conserved phenylalanine or tryptophan, and so a read error is likely. The rearrangement joins TRBV7-9 to TRBJ2-1; TRBD2 aligns across 15 bases. CDR1 is SEHNR, CDR2 FQNEAQ, per germline (reference sequence). The CDR3 totals 14 residues. The CDR3 DNA is TGTGTCGGCAGCTCCGGGACTAGCGGGAGGTATCAGTTCTCC. Its translation is CVGSSGTSGRYQFS.

In regard to this clonotype: At one boundary the junction diverges from the germline segment, which might be a read error. The rearrangement joins TRBV4-3 to TRBJ2-1; 9 bases agree with TRBD1. Germline lookup yields CDR1 LGHNA and CDR2 YSLEER. The CDR3 runs to 16 residues. CDR3 sequence: CASSQESETGGNEQFF. CDR3 in DNA: TGCGCCAGCAGCCAAGAATCGGAGACAGGGGGGAATGAGCAATTCTTC.

This clonotype was recorded once. An end of the junction does not agree with germline; a read error may underlie this. For the CDR3, the DNA is TGTGCCAGCAGCCAACGGAGTTCAGCGAACGAGCATTACTTC. This sequence encodes CASSQRSSANEHYF. The chain combines TRBV4-1 with TRBJ2-7; D is unresolved. This CDR3 has 14 residues. CDR1 and CDR2 (germline): MGHRA, YSYEKL.

In regard to this clonotype: Relative to the germline gene, one junction end is altered; a read error may explain this. The chain carries TRBV11-2 and TRBJ2-2; possibly TRBD1 for D (6 bases). Germline CDR1 reads SGHAT; CDR2 reads FQNNGV. The CDR3 is 15 residues long. The CDR3 DNA sequence: TGTACCAGCAGCGTAGAGACAGGAGACGCCGGGGAGCTGTTTTTT. It specifies CTSSVETGDAGELFF.